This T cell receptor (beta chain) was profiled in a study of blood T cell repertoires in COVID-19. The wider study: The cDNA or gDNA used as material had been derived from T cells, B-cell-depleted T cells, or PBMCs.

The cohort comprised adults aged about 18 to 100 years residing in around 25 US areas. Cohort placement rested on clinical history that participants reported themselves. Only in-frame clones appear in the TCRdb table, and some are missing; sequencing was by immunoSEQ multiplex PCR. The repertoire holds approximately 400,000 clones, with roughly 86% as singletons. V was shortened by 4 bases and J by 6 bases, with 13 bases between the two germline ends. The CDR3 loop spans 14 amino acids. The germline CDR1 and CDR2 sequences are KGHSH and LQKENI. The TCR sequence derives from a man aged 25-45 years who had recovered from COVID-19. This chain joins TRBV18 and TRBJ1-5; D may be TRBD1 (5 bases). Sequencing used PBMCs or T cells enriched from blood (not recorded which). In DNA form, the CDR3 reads TGTGCCAGCTCACTTACTCAGGGCGGTCAGCCCCAGCATTTT. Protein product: CASSLTQGGQPQHF.